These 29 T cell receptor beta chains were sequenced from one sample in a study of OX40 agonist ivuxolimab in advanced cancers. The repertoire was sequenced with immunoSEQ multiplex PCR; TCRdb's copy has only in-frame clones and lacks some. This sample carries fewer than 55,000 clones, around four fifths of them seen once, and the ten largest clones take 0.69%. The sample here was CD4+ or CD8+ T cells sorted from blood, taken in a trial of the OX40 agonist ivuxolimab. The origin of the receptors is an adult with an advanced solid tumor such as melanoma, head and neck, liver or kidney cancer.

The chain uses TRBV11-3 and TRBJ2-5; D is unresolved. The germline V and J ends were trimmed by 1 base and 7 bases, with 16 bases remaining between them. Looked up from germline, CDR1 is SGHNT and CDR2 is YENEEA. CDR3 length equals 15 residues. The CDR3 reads CASSLVAIDGGTQYF. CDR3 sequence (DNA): TGTGCCAGCAGCTTAGTTGCTATCGACGGCGGGACCCAGTACTTC.

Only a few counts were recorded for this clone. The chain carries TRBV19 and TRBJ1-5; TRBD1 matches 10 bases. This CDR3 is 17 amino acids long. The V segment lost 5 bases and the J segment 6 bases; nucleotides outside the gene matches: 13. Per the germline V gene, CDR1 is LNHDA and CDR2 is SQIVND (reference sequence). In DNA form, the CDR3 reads TGTGCCAGTAGTGGCCTCTCCGGGACAGGGGCTGGTCAGCCCCAGCATTTT. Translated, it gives CASSGLSGTGAGQPQHF.

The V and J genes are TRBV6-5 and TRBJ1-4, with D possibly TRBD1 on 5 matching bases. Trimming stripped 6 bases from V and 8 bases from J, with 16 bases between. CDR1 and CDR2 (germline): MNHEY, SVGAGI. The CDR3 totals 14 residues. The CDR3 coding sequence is TGTGCCAGCAGGGGGGTGGGGGTGCAGGAAAAACTGTTTTTT. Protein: CASRGVGVQEKLFF.

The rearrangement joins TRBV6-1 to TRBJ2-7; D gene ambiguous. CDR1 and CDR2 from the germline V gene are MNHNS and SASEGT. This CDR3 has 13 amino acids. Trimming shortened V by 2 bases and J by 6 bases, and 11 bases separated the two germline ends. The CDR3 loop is CASSELRSSEQYF. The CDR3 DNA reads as TGTGCCAGCAGTGAATTGCGATCGTCCGAGCAGTACTTC.

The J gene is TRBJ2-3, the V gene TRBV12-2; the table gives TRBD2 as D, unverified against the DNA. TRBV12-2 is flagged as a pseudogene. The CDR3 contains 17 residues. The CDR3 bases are TGTGCAAGTCGCTTCACCCCTAGCGGCACCGACACAGATACGCAGTATTTT. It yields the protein CASRFTPSGTDTDTQYF.

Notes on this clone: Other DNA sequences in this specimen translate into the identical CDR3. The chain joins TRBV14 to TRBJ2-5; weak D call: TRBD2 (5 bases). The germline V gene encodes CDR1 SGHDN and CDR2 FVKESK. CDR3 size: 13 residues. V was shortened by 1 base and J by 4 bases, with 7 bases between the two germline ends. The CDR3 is CASSQGRGETQYF. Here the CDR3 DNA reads TGTGCCAGCAGCCAAGGCCGGGGAGAGACCCAGTACTTC.

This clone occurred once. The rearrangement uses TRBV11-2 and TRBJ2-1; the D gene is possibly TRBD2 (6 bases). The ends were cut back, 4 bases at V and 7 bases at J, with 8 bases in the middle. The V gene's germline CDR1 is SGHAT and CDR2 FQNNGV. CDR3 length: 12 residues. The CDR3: CASSWSGNEQFF. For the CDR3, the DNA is TGTGCCAGCAGCTGGAGCGGGAATGAGCAGTTCTTC.

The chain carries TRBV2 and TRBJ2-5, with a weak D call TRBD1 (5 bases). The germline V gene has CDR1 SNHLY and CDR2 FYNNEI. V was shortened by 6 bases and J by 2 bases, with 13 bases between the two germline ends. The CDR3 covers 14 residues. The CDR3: CASSPDRQQETQYF. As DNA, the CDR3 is TGTGCCAGCAGCCCAGACAGACAACAAGAGACCCAGTACTTC.

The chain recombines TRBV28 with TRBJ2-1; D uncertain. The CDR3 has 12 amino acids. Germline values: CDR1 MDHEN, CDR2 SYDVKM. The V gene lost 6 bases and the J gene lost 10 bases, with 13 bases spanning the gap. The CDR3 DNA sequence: TGTGCCAGCAGCCGCCCGGTCGGCGAGCAGTTCTTC. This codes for CASSRPVGEQFF.

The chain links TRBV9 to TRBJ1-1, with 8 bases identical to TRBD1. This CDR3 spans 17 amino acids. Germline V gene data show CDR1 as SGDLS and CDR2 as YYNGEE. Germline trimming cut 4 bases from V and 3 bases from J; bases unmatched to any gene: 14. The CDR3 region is CASSPPRRTGSDTEAFF. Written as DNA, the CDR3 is TGTGCCAGCAGCCCGCCCCGACGGACAGGGTCGGACACTGAAGCTTTCTTT.

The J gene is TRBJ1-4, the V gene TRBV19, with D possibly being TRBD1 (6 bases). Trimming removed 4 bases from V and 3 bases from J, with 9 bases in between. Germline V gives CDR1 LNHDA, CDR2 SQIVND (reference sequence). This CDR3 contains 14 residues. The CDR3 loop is CASSTGVANEKLFF. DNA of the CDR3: TGTGCCAGTAGTACAGGGGTGGCTAATGAAAAACTGTTTTTT.

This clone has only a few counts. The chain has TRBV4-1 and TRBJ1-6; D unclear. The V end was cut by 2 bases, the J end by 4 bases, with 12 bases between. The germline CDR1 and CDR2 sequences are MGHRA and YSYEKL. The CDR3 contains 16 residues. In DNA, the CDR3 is TGCGCCAGCAGCCAACTCTTTAACAGTTATAATTCACCCCTCCACTTT. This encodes CASSQLFNSYNSPLHF.

CDR3 region: CASSNGQITDTQYF. The CDR3 coding sequence is TGCGCCAGCAGCAACGGACAGATAACAGATACGCAGTATTTT. The chain combines TRBV5-1 with TRBJ2-3; D might be TRBD1 (6 bases). V lost 4 bases, J lost 3 bases, and 12 bases lay in between. The CDR3 is made up of 14 amino acids. Per germline, CDR1 SGHRS and CDR2 YFSETQ.

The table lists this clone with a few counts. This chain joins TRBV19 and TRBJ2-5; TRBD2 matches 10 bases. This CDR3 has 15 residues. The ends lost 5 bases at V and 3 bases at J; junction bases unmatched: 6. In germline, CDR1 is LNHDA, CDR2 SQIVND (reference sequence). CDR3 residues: CASSSRTSGKETQYF. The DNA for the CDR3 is TGTGCCAGTAGTTCGAGGACTAGCGGAAAAGAGACCCAGTACTTC.

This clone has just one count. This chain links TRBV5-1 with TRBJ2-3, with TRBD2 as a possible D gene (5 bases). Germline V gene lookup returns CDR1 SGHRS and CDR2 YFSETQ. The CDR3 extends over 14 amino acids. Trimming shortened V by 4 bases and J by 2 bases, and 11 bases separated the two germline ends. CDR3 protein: CASSVGVITDTQYF. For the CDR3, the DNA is TGCGCCAGCAGCGTCGGGGTCATCACAGATACGCAGTATTTT.

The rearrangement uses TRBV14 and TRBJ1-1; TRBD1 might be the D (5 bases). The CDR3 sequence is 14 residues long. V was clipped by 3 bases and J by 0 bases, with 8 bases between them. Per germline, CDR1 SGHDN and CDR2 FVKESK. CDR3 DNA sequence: TGTGCCAGCAGCCAGGGACGGTTGAACACTGAAGCTTTCTTT. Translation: CASSQGRLNTEAFF. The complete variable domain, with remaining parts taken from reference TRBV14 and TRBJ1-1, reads EAGVTQFPSHSVIEKGQTVTLRCDPISGHDNLYWYRRVMGKEIKFLLHFVKESKQDESGMPNNRFLAERTGGTYSTLKVQPAELEDSGVYFCASSQGRLNTEAFFGQGTRLTVV.

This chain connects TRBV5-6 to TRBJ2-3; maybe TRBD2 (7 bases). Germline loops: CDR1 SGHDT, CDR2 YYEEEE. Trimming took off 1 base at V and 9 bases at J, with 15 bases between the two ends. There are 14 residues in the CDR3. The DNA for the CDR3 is TGTGCCAGCAGCTTGAGGGGGGGCGACGGCACGCAGTATTTT. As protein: CASSLRGGDGTQYF.

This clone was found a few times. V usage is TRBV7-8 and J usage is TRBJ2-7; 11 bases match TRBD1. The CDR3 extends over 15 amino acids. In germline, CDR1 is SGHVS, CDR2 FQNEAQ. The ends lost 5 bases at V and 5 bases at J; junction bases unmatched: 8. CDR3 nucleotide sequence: TGTGCCAGCAGCCGGACAGGGGGCCGAAGGAACGAGCAGTACTTC. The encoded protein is CASSRTGGRRNEQYF.

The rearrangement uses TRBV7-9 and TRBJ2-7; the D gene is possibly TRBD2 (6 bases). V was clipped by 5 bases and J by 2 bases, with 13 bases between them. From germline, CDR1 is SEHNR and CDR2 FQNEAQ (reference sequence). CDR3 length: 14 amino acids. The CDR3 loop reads CASSLRGLTYEQYF. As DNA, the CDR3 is TGTGCCAGCAGCCTTCGGGGGTTAACCTACGAGCAGTACTTC.

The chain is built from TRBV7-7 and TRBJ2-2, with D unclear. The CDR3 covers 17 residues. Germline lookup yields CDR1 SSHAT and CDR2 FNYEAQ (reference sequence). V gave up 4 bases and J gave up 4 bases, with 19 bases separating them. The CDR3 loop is CASSSLWNPLATGELFF. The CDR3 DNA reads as TGTGCCAGCAGCTCCCTCTGGAACCCCTTGGCCACCGGGGAGCTGTTTTTT. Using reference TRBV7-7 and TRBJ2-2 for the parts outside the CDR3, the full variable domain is GAGVSQSPRYKVTKRGQDVTLRCDPISSHATLYWYQQALGQGPEFLTYFNYEAQPDKSGLPSDRFSAERPEGSISTLTIQRTEQRDSAMYRCASSSLWNPLATGELFFGEGSRLTVL.

The CDR3 region is CASSLVTDTQYF. The CDR3 bases are TGTGCCAGCAGCTTAGTCACAGATACGCAGTATTTT. This rearrangement joins TRBV11-3 to TRBJ2-3, with D unclear. Trimming left V 1 base short and J 2 bases short, with 1 base between. The CDR3 is 12 residues long. Germline V gene lookup returns CDR1 SGHNT and CDR2 YENEEA. Full variable domain (missing parts from reference TRBV11-3 and TRBJ2-3): EAGVVQSPRYKIIEKKQPVAFWCNPISGHNTLYWYLQNLGQGPELLIRYENEEAVDDSQLPKDRFSAERLKGVDSTLKIQPAELGDSAVYLCASSLVTDTQYFGPGTRLTVL.

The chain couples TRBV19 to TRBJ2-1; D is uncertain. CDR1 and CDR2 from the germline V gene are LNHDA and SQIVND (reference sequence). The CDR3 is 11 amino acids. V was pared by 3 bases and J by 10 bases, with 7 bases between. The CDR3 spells CASSIGAEQFF. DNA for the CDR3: TGTGCCAGTAGTATCGGTGCGGAGCAGTTCTTC.

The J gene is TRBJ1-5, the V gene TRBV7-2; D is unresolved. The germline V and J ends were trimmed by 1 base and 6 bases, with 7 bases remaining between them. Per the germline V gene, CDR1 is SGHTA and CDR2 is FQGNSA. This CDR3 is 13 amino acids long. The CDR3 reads CASSLDSAQPQHF. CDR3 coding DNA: TGTGCCAGCAGCTTAGATTCCGCTCAGCCCCAGCATTTT.

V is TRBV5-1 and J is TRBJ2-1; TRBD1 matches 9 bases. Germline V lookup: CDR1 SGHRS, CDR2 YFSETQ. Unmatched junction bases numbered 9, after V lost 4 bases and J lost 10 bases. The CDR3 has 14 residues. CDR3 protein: CASSPGQGPGEQFF. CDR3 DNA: TGCGCCAGCAGCCCGGGACAGGGCCCGGGGGAGCAGTTCTTC. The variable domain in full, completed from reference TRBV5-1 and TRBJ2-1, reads KAGVTQTPRYLIKTRGQQVTLSCSPISGHRSVSWYQQTPGQGLQFLFEYFSETQRNKGNFPGRFSGRQFSNSRSEMNVSTLELGDSALYLCASSPGQGPGEQFFGPGTRLTVL.

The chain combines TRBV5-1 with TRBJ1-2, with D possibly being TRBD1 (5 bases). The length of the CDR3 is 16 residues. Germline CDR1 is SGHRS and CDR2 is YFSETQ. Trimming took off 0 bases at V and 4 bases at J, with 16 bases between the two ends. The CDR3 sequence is CASSLESAAGTYGYTF. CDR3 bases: TGCGCCAGCAGCTTGGAATCCGCGGCAGGGACCTATGGCTACACCTTC.

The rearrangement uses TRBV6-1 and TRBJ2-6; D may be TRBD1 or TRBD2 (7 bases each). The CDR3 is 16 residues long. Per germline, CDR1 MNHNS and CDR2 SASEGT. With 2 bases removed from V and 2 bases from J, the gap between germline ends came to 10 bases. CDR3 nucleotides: TGTGCCAGCAGTGAACAGGGGGGGACTGGGGCCAACGTCCTGACTTTC. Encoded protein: CASSEQGGTGANVLTF.

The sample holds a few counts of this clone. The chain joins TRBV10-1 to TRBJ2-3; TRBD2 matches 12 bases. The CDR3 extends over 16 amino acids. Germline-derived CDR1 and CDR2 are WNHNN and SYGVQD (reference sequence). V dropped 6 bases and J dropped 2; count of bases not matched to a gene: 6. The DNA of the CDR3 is TGCGCCAGCAGATTACTAGCGGGGGGAAACACAGATACGCAGTATTTT. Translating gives CASRLLAGGNTDTQYF.

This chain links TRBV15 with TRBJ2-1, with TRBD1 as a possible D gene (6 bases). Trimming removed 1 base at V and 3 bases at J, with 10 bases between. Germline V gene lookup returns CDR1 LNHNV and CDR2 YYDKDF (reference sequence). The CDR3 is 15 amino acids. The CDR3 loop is CATSRARGHYNEQFF. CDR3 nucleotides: TGTGCCACCAGCAGAGCTCGGGGACACTACAATGAGCAGTTCTTC.

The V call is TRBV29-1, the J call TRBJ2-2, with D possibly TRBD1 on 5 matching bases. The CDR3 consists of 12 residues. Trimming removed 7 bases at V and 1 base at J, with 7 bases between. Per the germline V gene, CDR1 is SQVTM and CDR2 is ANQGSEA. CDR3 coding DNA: TGCAGCGGAGGACAGAACACCGGGGAGCTGTTTTTT. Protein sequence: CSGGQNTGELFF.